This T cell receptor beta chain was sequenced during a study of T-cell memory formation after mild COVID-19. On the study more broadly: In these data, TCR clusters were largely donor specific. Notes on the study in general: Day 37-peaking second-wave clones had unconfirmed SARS-CoV-2 specificity. There were some responding clones in pre-infection memory, which suggested that cross-reactive memory had joined. The study found balanced CD4/CD8 in clones contracting day 15 to 85 and a CD4+ lean in later expanders.

TCRdb re-derived calls from the 5' RACE reads in MiXCR, one entry per CDR3 protein. The sample lists approximately 480,000 distinct CDR3 sequences; about 20% were seen once. This clonotype was seen only a few times. The antigen is not known. The source is an adult woman who had mild COVID-19 (a few samples of this study predate the infection). Cell type and time point are not known. Sequencing used PBMCs or a T cell subset sorted from them (not recorded which).

The CDR3 protein is CASSLFGWATAEEQYF. The CDR3 bases are TGTGCCAGCAGCTTATTCGGGTGGGCGACAGCCGAAGAGCAGTACTTC. V usage is TRBV7-2 and J usage is TRBJ2-7, with D possibly being TRBD1 (5 bases). Trimming cost V 2 bases and J 7 bases, with 21 bases left between them. This CDR3 has 16 residues. Germline V gene sequence: CDR1 SGHTA, CDR2 FQGNSA. Variable domain in full (rest from reference TRBV7-2 and TRBJ2-7): GAGVSQSPSNKVTEKGKDVELRCDPISGHTALYWYRQSLGQGLEFLIYFQGNSAPDKSGLPSDRFSAERTGGSVSTLTIQRTQQEDSAVYLCASSLFGWATAEEQYFGPGTRLTVT.